The T cell receptor (beta chain) under discussion was sequenced for a study of cytomegalovirus exposure and HLA in healthy donors (dated by TCRdb to the late 2010s). Broadly, across the study: In an earlier analysis of fewer than 750 of the donors, approximately 300 Gb of sequence data and 90 million to 120 million unique TCR beta sequences from 180 million or so T cells were reported. Approximately 330 gigabases of sequencing data and 91 million or so unique TCR sequences made up an early release that covered approximately 650 HLA-typed donors. Of the 398 genotyped donors, 80% to 90% were placed in the genetic ancestry cluster associated with self-reported Caucasian donors. The study aimed to test whether cataloging public T cell receptors could reveal signatures of past pathogen exposure. The study used immunosequencing to profile the T cell repertoires of around 600 subjects and linked those repertoires to cytomegalovirus serostatus. A separate validation cohort of approximately 130 different subjects was used in addition to the approximately 610-subject first cohort. The study combined high-throughput TCR immunosequencing, statistical association of individual TCRs with disease status, and machine learning to predict cytomegalovirus infection status. A later analysis re-examined previously published TCR beta repertoires from about 670 donors and added high-resolution HLA genotyping to investigate patterns of TCR occurrence. The later analysis used no new phenotypic data to find candidate immune exposures, relying instead on TCR beta sequences and their occurrence across donors. In an earlier analysis of 587 of the donors, high-throughput TCR beta sequencing was used to judge whether each TCR beta V gene segment behaved as functional or pseudogenic. Donor age, sex, ethnicity and CMV serostatus were compiled together with the repertoire data. A later genetic analysis used genome-wide SNP genotypes for about three fifths of the roughly 700 donors, treating that subset as a discovery cohort. All discovery cohort repertoires had been generated using a single sequencing platform. Class I and class II HLA loci were covered by the typing at four-digit resolution. Typing coverage varied by locus: roughly 629-640 donors for A, B, C, DRB1 and DQB1; approximately 500 for DQA1; more than 600 for DPA1; approximately 450 for DPB1. Roughly five DR-DQ haplotypes were treated as single units for association and clustering because of strong linkage in the cohort. Among 398 genotyped donors of the cohort, an average of roughly 230,000 unique TCR beta nucleotide sequences was sequenced per donor, of which about 19% were non-productive. What the research found in general, with its limitations: The classifier was reported to diagnose cytomegalovirus status with high specificity and sensitivity in both the original cohort and the validation cohort. Correlated functional status among segregating V segments might reflect linkage disequilibrium, but an unknown experimental factor could not be ruled out. Immune exposure information for the cohort was limited to CMV serostatus. HLA typing was unavailable for some donors at each locus, so association tests used only the typed subset. In a later analysis, HLA-associated TCR beta chains were found to be more clonally expanded and to have lower generation probabilities than equally common non-associated chains. Because the 87-base-pair reads could not distinguish some IMGT-functional V segments, including TRBV6-2 and TRBV6-3, those segments were excluded. An association between a missense DCLRE1C variant and V-gene and J-gene trimming of TCR beta chains was found in a later genetic analysis and replicated in an independent cohort. Presence/absence analyses assumed roughly uniform sequencing depth across donors, an assumption that may not hold. The authors suggested that the approach could potentially be extended to other disease states and immunological phenotypes. In vitro tests confirmed that three of the cytomegalovirus-associated TCR beta chains recognize cytomegalovirus antigens. Most TCR sequences were observed very rarely across donors, whereas some public TCRs were present in many individuals. Because counts were too low, some 16 rarely observed V segments, including chromosome 9 orphons, were excluded from the earlier analysis of 587 of the donors. A cluster of highly shared sequence variants was judged likely to be a technical artifact of the sequencing pipeline. This cohort had only TCR beta chains sequenced, and the lack of alpha or paired-chain data limited which features could be detected. Assigning TCR associations to individual alleles was difficult when HLA alleles, especially DR and DQ, strongly co-occurred. A total of 150 or so TCR beta chains were listed by the study as associated with cytomegalovirus. In an earlier analysis of approximately 590 of the donors, most TCR beta V segments were observed in productive rearrangements about 90% or about 30% of the time, broadly matching IMGT annotations. Specific HLA alleles were associated with over 15,000 TCR beta sequences at a false discovery rate of 0.05 in a later analysis. In a later genetic analysis, fewer N-insertions in productive TCRs were reported among donors in an Asian-associated ancestry cluster than the 666-donor mean. A later analysis found that most CMV-associated TCR beta chains appeared HLA-restricted, with HLA associations seemingly driven largely by CMV exposure. A further reported finding was that TCR beta sequences accurately predicted the HLA-A and HLA-B alleles for most subjects in the first cohort. In a later analysis, the rate of TCR association differed among HLA loci, with DRB1 alleles having the most associated TCRs and HLA-C alleles having the fewest. In a later analysis, several top co-occurrence clusters were reported to appear linked to parvovirus B19, influenza, CMV and Epstein-Barr virus.

Libraries came from the immunoSEQ multiplex PCR assay. For the multiplex PCR, a mixture combining 60 forward primers for TCR Vbeta segments and 13 reverse primers for TCR Jbeta segments was used. The CDR3 region of rearranged TCR beta genes was amplified from genomic DNA with a multiplex PCR assay. On the Illumina HiSeq System, the amplified TCR beta libraries were sequenced as 87-base-pair reads. The published analysis was carried out like this. Across the 700 or so repertoires, a later analysis counted 60 million to 90 million unique TCR beta chains, around 11 million of which were shared by at least two donors. Raw reads were error-corrected and collapsed into unique sequences by a nearest-neighbor algorithm in which closely related sequences were merged to remove PCR and sequencing errors. V, D and J gene segments were assigned by aligning CDR3 sequences to IMGT reference sequences. For a sequence to be retained, at least a six-nucleotide match to both a V gene segment and a J gene segment was required. Rearrangements were called productive when the CDR3 lacked stop codons and stayed in frame with V and J; all others were non-productive. Following IMGT convention, CDR3 was defined as the stretch from the second conserved V-encoded cysteine up to the conserved J-encoded phenylalanine. The earlier analysis of about 610 of the donors excluded sequences that lacked an unambiguous match to a single V gene segment. In an earlier analysis of several hundred of the donors, V segments were called functional above 56.7% productive rearrangements and were called segregating when the between-donor standard deviation exceeded 5%. To diagnose cytomegalovirus status from the catalog of TCR beta chain sequences, a statistical classification framework was built. In a later analysis, TCR nucleotide sequences were compared against IMGT/GENE-DB human TR gene sequences so that V and J genes could be assigned. A later analysis assigned CDR3 sequences and most-parsimonious VDJ recombination scenarios with the TCRdist pipeline. In a later analysis, each TCR beta chain was defined by its CDR3 amino acid sequence together with its V-gene family, and reads lacking a unique V-gene family were excluded. In a later analysis, 500 to 650 highly shared, low-generation-probability nucleotide sequences were removed to address suspected cross-contamination and a sequencing artifact. For each public chain, a later analysis derived a clonal expansion index from normalized ranks of inferred template counts within each repertoire. In a later analysis, generation probabilities were computed using a VDJ recombination model fitted to out-of-frame rearrangements, and the results were checked against IGoR. In a later analysis, TCR-TCR, TCR-HLA and TCR-CMV co-occurrence was scored with hypergeometric tests, and a repertoire-size bias correction was applied to TCR pairs. In a later analysis, false discovery rates were estimated by permuting HLA or CMV assignments 20 times. A later analysis grouped co-occurring TCRs with DBSCAN, adding TCRdist sequence similarity when clustering within HLA-allele-positive subsets. Repertoires with fewer than 30,000 or more than 120,000 public chains were left out of co-occurrence clustering, as were about 5 repertoires with anomalous nucleotide sharing. TCRdb obtained this table from immuneACCESS and retained in-frame rearrangements with V and J assigned. These tables miss some clones; where compared with another copy, unresolved V genes account for less than half of the shortfall, and the remainder is unexplained. From that table come the V and J calls and clone size; the DNA was used to work out D and trimming. The sample profile shows 150,000 to 200,000 clones; around 85% of them were found once. The ten largest account for approximately 2.1% of the sample.

The cohort consisted of 600 to 700 healthy bone marrow donors. At the time of sampling, every cohort member was nominally healthy, though immune exposures that went unrecorded were likely present. The donor tested CMV seronegative, placing the donor among the 350 or so seronegative members of the cohort. A peripheral blood sample was provided by each donor, and peripheral blood mononuclear cells were used for TCR beta sequencing. The Qiagen DNeasy Blood Extraction Kit was used to extract genomic DNA from the blood cell samples. A remark on this clone: No antigen is known for it. The record has no base qualities; no much larger clone is one base away.

V is cut by 0 bases and J by 7 bases, and the space between the germline ends is 10 bases. CDR1 and CDR2 were assigned from the germline V gene as MNHEY and SVGAGI. Including the terminal cysteine and phenylalanine, the CDR3 comprises 15 residues. The sequence is cut down to CDR3 DNA, 45 bases in frame from base 1. The chain is assembled from TRBV6-5 and TRBJ1-6; there is no confident call for the D gene. What was sequenced was PBMCs. This TCR was sampled from a male donor in good health and CMV-seronegative. The CDR3 in this case is CASSYSAAGNSPLHF. The sequenced DNA is TGTGCCAGCAGTTACTCGGCAGCAGGCAATTCACCCCTCCACTTT.